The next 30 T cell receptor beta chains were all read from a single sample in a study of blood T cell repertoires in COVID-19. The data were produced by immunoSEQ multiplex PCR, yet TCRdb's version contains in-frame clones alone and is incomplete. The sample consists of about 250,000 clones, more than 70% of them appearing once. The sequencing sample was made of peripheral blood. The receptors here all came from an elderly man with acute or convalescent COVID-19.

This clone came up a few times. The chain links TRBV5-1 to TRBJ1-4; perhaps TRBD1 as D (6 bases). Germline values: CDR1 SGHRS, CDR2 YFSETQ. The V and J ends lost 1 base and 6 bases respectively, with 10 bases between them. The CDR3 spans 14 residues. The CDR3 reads CASSLSGQHEKLFF. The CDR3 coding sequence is TGCGCCAGCAGCTTGTCTGGACAGCATGAAAAACTGTTTTTT.

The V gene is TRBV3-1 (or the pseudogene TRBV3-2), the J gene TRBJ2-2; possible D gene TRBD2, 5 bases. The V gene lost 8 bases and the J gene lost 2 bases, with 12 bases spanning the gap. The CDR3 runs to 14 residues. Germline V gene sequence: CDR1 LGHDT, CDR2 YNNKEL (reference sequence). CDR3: CASSRGLNTGELFF. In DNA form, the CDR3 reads TGTGCCAGCTCCCGAGGACTCAACACCGGGGAGCTGTTTTTT.

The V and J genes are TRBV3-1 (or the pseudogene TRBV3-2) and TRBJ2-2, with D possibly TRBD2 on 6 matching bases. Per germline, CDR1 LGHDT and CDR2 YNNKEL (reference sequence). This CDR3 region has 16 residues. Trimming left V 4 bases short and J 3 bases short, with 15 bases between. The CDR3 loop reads CASSPGGGRYTGELFF. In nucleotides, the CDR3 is TGTGCCAGCAGCCCCGGGGGTGGGAGGTACACCGGGGAGCTGTTTTTT.

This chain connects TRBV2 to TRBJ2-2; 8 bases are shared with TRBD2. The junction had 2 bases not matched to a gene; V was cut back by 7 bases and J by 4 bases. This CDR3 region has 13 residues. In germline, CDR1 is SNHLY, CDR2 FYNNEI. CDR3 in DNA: TGTGCCAGCACGCGGGGGGCCACCGGGGAGCTGTTTTTT. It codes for CASTRGATGELFF.

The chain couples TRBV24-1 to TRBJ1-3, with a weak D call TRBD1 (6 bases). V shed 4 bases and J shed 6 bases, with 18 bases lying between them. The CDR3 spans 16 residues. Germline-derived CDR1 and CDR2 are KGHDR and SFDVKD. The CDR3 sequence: CATSDPSGGGPNTIYF. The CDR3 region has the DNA TGTGCCACCAGTGACCCCTCTGGGGGCGGCCCAAACACCATATATTTT.

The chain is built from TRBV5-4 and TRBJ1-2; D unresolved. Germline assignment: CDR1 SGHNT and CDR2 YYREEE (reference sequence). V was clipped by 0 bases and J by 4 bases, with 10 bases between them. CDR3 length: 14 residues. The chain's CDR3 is CASSLDRISYGYTF. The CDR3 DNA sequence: TGTGCCAGCAGCTTGGACAGAATATCCTATGGCTACACCTTC.

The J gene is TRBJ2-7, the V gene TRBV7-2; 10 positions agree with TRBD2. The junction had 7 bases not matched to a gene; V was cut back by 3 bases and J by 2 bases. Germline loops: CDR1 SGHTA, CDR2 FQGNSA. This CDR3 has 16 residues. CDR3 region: CASSLDIAGGTYEQYF. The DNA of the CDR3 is TGTGCCAGCAGCTTGGACATAGCGGGAGGAACCTACGAGCAGTACTTC. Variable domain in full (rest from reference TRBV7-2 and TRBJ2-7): GAGVSQSPSNKVTEKGKDVELRCDPISGHTALYWYRQSLGQGLEFLIYFQGNSAPDKSGLPSDRFSAERTGGSVSTLTIQRTQQEDSAVYLCASSLDIAGGTYEQYFGPGTRLTVT.

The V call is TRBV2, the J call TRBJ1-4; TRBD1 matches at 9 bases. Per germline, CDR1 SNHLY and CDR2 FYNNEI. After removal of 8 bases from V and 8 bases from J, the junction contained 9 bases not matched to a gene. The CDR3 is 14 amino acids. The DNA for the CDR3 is TGTGCCAGCGGACCGGGACAGGGAGGGGAAAAACTGTTTTTT. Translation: CASGPGQGGEKLFF.

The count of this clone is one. CDR3: CASSGTGGNYGYTF. The CDR3 DNA reads TGCGCCAGCAGTGGGACAGGTGGGAACTATGGCTACACCTTC. The chain uses TRBV10-2 and TRBJ1-2; 7 bases are shared with TRBD1. The CDR3 sequence is 14 residues long. Germline CDR1 WSHSY, CDR2 SAAADI. V gave up 4 bases and J gave up 2 bases; unmatched junction bases: 4.

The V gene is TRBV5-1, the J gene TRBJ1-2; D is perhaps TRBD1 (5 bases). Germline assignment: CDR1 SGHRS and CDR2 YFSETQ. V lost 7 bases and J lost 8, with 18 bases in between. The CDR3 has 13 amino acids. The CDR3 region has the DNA TGCGCCAGCGCGGGGGGACTCGAATGGGGCTACACCTTC. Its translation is CASAGGLEWGYTF. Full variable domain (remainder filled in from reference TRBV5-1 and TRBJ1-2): KAGVTQTPRYLIKTRGQQVTLSCSPISGHRSVSWYQQTPGQGLQFLFEYFSETQRNKGNFPGRFSGRQFSNSRSEMNVSTLELGDSALYLCASAGGLEWGYTFGSGTRLTVV.

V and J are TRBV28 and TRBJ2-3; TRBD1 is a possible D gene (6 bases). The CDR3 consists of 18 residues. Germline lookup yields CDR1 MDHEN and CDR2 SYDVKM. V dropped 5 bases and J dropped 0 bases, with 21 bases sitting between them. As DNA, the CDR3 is TGTGCCAGCAGTCGCCGAAACGGACAGCTCGGTAGCACAGATACGCAGTATTTT. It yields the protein CASSRRNGQLGSTDTQYF.

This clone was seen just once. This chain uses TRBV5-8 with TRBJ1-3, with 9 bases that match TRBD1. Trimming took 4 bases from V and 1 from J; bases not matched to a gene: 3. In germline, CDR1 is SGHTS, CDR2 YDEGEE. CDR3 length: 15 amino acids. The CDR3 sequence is CASSRGTGSGNTIYF. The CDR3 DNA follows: TGTGCCAGCAGCCGCGGGACAGGGTCTGGAAACACCATATATTTT.

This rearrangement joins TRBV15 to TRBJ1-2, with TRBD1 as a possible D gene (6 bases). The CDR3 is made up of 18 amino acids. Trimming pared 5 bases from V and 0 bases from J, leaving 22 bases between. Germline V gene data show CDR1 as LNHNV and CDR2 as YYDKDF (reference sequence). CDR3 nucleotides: TGTGCCACCAGCCCCCGCCCGGGACAAAGGAGCCCTAACTATGGCTACACCTTC. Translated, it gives CATSPRPGQRSPNYGYTF.

The CDR3: CASRRTGTGEDYGYTF. CDR3 in DNA: TGTGCCAGCAGACGAACCGGGACAGGGGAGGACTATGGCTACACCTTC. The chain links TRBV5-8 to TRBJ1-2; 10 bases align to TRBD1. CDR1 SGHTS and CDR2 YDEGEE come from the germline V gene. With V trimmed by 5 bases and J by 3 bases, 10 bases remained unmatched. The length of the CDR3 is 16 residues. The full variable domain, rest sourced from reference TRBV5-8 and TRBJ1-2, is EAGVTQSPTHLIKTRGQQATLRCSPISGHTSVYWYQQALGLGLQFLLWYDEGEERNRGNFPPRFSGRQFPNYSSELNVNALELEDSALYLCASRRTGTGEDYGYTFGSGTRLTVV.

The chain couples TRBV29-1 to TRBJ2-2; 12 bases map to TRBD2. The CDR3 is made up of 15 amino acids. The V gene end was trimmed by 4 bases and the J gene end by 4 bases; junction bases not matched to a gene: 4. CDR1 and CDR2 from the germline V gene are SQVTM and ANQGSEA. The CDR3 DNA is TGCAGCGTTGTGACTAGCGGGGGAATCACCGGGGAGCTGTTTTTT. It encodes CSVVTSGGITGELFF.

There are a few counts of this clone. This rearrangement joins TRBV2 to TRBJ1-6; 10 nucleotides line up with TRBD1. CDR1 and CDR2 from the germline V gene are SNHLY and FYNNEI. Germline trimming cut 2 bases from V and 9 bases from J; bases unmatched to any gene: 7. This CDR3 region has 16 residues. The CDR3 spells CASSERGTGARSPLHF. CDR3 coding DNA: TGTGCCAGCAGTGAAAGAGGGACAGGGGCCCGTTCACCCCTCCACTTT.

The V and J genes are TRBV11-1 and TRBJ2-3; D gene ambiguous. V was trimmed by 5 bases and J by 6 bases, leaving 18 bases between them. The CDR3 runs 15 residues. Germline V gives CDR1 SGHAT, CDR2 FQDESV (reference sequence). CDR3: CASSPASLNDDTQYF. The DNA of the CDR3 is TGTGCCAGCAGCCCCGCCTCGCTAAATGATGATACGCAGTATTTT.

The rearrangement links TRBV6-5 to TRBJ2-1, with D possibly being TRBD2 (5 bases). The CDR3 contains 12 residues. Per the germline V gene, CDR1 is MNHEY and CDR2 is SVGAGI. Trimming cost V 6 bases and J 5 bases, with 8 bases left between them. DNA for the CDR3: TGTGCCAGCAGCCGGGAACACAATGAGCAGTTCTTC. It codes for CASSREHNEQFF.

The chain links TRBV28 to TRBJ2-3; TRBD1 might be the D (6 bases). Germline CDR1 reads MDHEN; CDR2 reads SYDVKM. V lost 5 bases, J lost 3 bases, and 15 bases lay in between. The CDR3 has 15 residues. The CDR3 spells CASSLQGEGTDTQYF. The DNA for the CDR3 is TGTGCCAGCAGTCTACAGGGAGAAGGGACAGATACGCAGTATTTT.

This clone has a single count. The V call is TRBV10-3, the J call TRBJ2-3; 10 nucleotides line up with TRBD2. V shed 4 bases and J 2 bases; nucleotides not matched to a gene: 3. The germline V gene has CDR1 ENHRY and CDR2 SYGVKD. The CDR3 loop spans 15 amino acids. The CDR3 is CAISALAGNTDTQYF. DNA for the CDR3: TGTGCCATCAGTGCACTAGCGGGAAACACAGATACGCAGTATTTT.

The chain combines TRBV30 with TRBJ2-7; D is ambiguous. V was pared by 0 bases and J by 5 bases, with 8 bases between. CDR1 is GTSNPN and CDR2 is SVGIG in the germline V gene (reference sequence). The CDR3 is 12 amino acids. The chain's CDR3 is CAWSVLENEQYF. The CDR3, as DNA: TGTGCCTGGAGTGTACTTGAGAACGAGCAGTACTTC.

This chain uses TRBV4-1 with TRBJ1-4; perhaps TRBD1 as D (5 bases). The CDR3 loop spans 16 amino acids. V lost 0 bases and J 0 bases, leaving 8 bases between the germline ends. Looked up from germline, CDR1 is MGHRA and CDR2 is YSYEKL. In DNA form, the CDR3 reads TGCGCCAGCAGCCAAGACTCGGGGGCAACTAATGAAAAACTGTTTTTT. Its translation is CASSQDSGATNEKLFF.

The DNA for the CDR3 is TGTGCCAGCAGCTGGGGGACAGGGAGCTACACCTTC. Translation gives CASSWGTGSYTF. The V call is TRBV5-6, the J call TRBJ1-2, with 9 positions matching TRBD1. CDR1 and CDR2 from the germline V gene are SGHDT and YYEEEE. After removal of 3 bases from V and 9 bases from J, the junction contained 3 bases not matched to a gene. This CDR3 region has 12 residues.

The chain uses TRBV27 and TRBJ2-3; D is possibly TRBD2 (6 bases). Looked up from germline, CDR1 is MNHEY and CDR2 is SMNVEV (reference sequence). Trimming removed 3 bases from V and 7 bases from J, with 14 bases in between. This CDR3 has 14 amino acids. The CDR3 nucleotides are TGTGCCAGCAGTTTGAGGGGTGGCGGGAATACGCAGTATTTT. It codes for CASSLRGGGNTQYF.

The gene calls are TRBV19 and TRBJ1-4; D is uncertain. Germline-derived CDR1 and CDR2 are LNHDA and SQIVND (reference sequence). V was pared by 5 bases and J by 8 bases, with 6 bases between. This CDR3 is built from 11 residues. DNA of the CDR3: TGTGCCAGTAGTCGGGAGGAAAAACTGTTTTTT. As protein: CASSREEKLFF.

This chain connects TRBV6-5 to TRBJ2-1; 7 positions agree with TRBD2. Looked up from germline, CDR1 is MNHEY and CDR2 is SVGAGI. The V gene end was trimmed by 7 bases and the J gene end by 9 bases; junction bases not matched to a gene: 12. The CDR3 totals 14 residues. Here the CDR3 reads CASKPSGIMGEQFF. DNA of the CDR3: TGTGCCAGCAAGCCCAGCGGGATAATGGGTGAGCAGTTCTTC.

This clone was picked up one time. The CDR3 DNA reads as TGTGCCAGCAGCCACGGCGGGCCGCCCTACGAGCAGTACTTC. This encodes CASSHGGPPYEQYF. This chain joins TRBV3-1 (or the pseudogene TRBV3-2) and TRBJ2-7, with D perhaps TRBD2 (5 bases). Trimming removed 3 bases from V and 2 bases from J, with 11 bases in between. Looked up from germline, CDR1 is LGHDT and CDR2 is YNNKEL (reference sequence). The CDR3 loop spans 14 amino acids.

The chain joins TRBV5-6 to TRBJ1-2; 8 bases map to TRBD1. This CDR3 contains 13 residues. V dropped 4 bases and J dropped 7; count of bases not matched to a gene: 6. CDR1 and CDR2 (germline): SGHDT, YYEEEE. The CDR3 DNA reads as TGTGCCAGCAGCCGCGACAGGGGAAGTGGCTACACCTTC. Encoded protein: CASSRDRGSGYTF.

The CDR3 reads CAISESGTGLDEQYF. The CDR3 DNA sequence: TGTGCCATCAGTGAGTCCGGGACAGGGTTGGACGAGCAGTACTTC. The rearrangement uses TRBV10-3 and TRBJ2-7; 9 bases match TRBD1. Germline V gene sequence: CDR1 ENHRY, CDR2 SYGVKD. The CDR3 runs 15 residues. The V gene end was trimmed by 0 bases and the J gene end by 5 bases; junction bases not matched to a gene: 5.

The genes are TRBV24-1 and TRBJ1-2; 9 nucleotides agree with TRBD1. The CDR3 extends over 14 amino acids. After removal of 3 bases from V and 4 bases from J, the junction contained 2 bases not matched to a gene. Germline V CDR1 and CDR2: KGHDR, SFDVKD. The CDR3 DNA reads TGTGCCACCAGTGATCGGGGACAGGGCTATGGCTACACCTTC. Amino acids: CATSDRGQGYGYTF.